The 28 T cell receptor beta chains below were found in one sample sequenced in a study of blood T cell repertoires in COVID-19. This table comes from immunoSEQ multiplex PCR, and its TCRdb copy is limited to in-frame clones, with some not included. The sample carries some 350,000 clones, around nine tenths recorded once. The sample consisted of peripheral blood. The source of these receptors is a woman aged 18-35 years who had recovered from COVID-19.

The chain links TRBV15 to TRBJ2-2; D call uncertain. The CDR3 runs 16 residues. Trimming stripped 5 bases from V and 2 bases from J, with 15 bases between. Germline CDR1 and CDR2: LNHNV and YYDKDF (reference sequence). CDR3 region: CATSRSRPTNTGELFF. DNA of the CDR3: TGTGCCACCAGCCGTTCCCGCCCGACAAACACCGGGGAGCTGTTTTTT. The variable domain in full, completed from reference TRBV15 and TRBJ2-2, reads DAMVIQNPRYQVTQFGKPVTLSCSQTLNHNVMYWYQQKSSQAPKLLFHYYDKDFNNEADTPDNFQSRRPNTSFCFLDIRSPGLGDTAMYLCATSRSRPTNTGELFFGEGSRLTVL.

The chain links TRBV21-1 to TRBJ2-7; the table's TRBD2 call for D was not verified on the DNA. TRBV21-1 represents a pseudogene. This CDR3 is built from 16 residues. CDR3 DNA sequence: TGTGCCAGCAGCTTCCGGACTAGCGGGAGCCTCTACGAGCAGTACGTC. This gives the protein CASSFRTSGSLYEQYV.

The CDR3 loop is CATSDIDRSEGGYTF. The CDR3 nucleotides are TGTGCCACCAGTGATATCGACAGGTCAGAGGGAGGCTACACCTTC. This chain links TRBV24-1 with TRBJ1-2; D might be TRBD1 (6 bases). Trimming cost V 3 bases and J 8 bases, with 18 bases left between them. Germline V gene lookup returns CDR1 KGHDR and CDR2 SFDVKD. This CDR3 contains 15 residues.

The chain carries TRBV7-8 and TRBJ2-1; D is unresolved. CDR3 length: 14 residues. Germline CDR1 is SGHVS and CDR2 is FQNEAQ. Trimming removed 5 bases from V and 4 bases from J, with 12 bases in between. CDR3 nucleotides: TGTGCCAGCAGCCCCGCGGTCCGTTACAATGAGCAGTTCTTC. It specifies CASSPAVRYNEQFF.

CDR3 in DNA: TGTGCCAGCAGCTTGATTGGGACTAGTGGAGATACGCAGTATTTT. This codes for CASSLIGTSGDTQYF. The chain carries TRBV5-4 and TRBJ2-3, with TRBD2 matching over 8 bases. CDR3 length: 15 amino acids. The V gene's germline CDR1 is SGHNT and CDR2 YYREEE (reference sequence). V dropped 1 base and J dropped 5; count of bases not matched to a gene: 6.

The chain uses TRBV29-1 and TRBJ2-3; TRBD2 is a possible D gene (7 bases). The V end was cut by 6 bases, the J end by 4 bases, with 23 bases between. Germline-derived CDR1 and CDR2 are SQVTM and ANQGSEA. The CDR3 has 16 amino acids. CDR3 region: CSVGLSGTLGADTQYF. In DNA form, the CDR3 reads TGCAGCGTCGGATTAAGCGGGACATTGGGCGCAGATACGCAGTATTTT.

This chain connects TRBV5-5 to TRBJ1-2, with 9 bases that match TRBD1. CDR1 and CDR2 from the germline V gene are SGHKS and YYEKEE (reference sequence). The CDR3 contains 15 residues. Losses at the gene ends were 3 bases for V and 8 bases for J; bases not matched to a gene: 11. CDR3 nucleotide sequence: TGTGCCAGCAGCTCGATGGACAGGGGATTGTGGGGCTACACCTTC. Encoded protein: CASSSMDRGLWGYTF.

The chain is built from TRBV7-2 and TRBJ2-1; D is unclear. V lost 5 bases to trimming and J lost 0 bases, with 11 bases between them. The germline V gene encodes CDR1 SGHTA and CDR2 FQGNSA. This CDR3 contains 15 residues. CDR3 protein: CASSAVMSSYNEQFF. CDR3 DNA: TGTGCCAGCAGCGCCGTTATGAGCTCCTACAATGAGCAGTTCTTC. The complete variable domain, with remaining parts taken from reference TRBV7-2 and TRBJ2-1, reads GAGVSQSPSNKVTEKGKDVELRCDPISGHTALYWYRQSLGQGLEFLIYFQGNSAPDKSGLPSDRFSAERTGGSVSTLTIQRTQQEDSAVYLCASSAVMSSYNEQFFGPGTRLTVL.

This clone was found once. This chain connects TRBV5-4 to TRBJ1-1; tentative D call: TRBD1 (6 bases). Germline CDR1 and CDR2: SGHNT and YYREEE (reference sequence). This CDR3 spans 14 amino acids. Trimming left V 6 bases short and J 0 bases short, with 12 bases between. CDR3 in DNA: TGTGCCAGCAACATCGGACAGTTGAACACTGAAGCTTTCTTT. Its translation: CASNIGQLNTEAFF.

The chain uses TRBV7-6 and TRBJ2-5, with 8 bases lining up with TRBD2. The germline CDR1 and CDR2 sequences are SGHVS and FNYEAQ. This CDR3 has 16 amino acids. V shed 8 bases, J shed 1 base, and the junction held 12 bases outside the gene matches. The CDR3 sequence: CASSRGAGESQETQYF. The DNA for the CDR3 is TGTGCCAGCTCGCGGGGGGCGGGAGAGTCCCAAGAGACCCAGTACTTC.

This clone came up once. In nucleotides, the CDR3 is TGTGCCAGCAGTTCGGGACTTCGGGTCAATGAGCAGTTCTTC. It is translated as CASSSGLRVNEQFF. V is TRBV27 and J is TRBJ2-1; D may be TRBD2 (6 bases). Trimming took off 4 bases at V and 6 bases at J, with 13 bases between the two ends. Germline assignment: CDR1 MNHEY and CDR2 SMNVEV (reference sequence). This CDR3 is 14 amino acids long.

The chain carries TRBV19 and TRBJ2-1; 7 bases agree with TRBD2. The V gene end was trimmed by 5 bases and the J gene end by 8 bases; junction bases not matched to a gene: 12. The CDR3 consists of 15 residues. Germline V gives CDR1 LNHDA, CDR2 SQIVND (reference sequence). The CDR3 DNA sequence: TGTGCCAGTAGTTTGTTAGGGGAGGGCCTCGATGAGCAGTTCTTC. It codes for CASSLLGEGLDEQFF.

The CDR3 sequence is CASSFGRRSNQPQHF. The DNA for the CDR3 is TGTGCCAGCAGCTTCGGCCGGAGGTCCAATCAGCCCCAGCATTTT. V gene TRBV5-6 combines with J gene TRBJ1-5; D is ambiguous. The V gene's germline CDR1 is SGHDT and CDR2 YYEEEE. The V end was cut by 2 bases, the J end by 3 bases, with 12 bases between. This CDR3 region has 15 residues.

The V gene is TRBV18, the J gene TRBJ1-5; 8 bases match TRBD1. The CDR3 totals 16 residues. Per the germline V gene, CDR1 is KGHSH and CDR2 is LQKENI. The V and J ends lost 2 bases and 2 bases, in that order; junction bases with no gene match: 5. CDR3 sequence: CASSPFGTGGNQPQHF. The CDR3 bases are TGTGCCAGCTCACCATTCGGGACAGGTGGCAATCAGCCCCAGCATTTT.

CDR3 coding DNA: TGTGCCAGCAGAGTCAGCGGGAGGACAGATACGCAGTATTTT. It specifies CASRVSGRTDTQYF. This chain uses TRBV7-2 with TRBJ2-3, with TRBD2 identical over 9 bases. Germline V CDR1 and CDR2: SGHTA, FQGNSA. The CDR3 sequence is 14 residues long. V trimming: 6 bases; J trimming: 3 bases; junction bases outside the gene matches: 4.

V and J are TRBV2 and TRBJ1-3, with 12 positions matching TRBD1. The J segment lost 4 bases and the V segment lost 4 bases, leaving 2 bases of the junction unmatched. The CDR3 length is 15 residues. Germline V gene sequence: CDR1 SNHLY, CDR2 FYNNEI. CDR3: CASSGDRGLGNTIYF. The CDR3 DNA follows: TGTGCCAGCAGTGGGGACAGGGGGCTAGGAAACACCATATATTTT.

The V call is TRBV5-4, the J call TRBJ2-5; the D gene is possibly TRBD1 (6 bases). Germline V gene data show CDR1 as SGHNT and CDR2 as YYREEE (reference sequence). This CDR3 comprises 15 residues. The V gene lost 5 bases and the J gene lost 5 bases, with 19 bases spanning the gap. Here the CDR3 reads CASSQKQGSPETQYF. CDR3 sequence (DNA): TGTGCCAGCAGTCAAAAACAGGGCAGTCCGGAGACCCAGTACTTC. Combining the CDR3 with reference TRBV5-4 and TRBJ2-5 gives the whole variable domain ETGVTQSPTHLIKTRGQQVTLRCSSQSGHNTVSWYQQALGQGPQFIFQYYREEENGRGNFPPRFSGLQFPNYSSELNVNALELDDSALYLCASSQKQGSPETQYFGPGTRLLVL.

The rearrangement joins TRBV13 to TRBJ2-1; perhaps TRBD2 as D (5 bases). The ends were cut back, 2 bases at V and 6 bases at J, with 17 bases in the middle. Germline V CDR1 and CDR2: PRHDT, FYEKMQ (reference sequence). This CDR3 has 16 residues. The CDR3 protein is CASSLLIRGFRNEQFF. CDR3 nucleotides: TGTGCCAGCAGCTTACTTATTCGAGGGTTCCGCAATGAGCAGTTCTTC. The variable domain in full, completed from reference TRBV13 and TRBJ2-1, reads AAGVIQSPRHLIKEKRETATLKCYPIPRHDTVYWYQQGPGQDPQFLISFYEKMQSDKGSIPDRFSAQQFSDYHSELNMSSLELGDSALYFCASSLLIRGFRNEQFFGPGTRLTVL.

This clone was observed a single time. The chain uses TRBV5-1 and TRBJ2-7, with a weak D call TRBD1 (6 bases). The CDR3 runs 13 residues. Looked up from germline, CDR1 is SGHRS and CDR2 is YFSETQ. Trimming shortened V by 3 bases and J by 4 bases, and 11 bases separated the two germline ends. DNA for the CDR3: TGCGCCAGCAGCTCGGGACACGAATACGAGCAGTACGTC. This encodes CASSSGHEYEQYV.

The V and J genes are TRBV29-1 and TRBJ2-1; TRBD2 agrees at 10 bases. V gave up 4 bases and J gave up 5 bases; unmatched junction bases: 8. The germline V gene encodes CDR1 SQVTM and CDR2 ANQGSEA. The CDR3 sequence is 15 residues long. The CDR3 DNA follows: TGCAGCGTTGGCCATCGGACTAGCGGTAACAATGAGCAGTTCTTC. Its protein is CSVGHRTSGNNEQFF.

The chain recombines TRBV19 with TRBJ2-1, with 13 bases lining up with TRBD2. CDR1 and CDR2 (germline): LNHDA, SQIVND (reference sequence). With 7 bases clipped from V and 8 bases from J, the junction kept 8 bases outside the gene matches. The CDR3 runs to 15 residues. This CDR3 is CASTPTSGRAHEQFF. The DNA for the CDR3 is TGTGCCAGTACCCCAACTAGCGGGAGGGCACATGAGCAGTTCTTC.

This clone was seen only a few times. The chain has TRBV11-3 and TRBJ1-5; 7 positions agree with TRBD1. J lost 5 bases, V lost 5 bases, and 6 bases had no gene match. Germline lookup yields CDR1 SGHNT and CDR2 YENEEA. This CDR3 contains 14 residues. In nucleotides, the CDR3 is TGTGCCAGCAGCCTAACAGGGGTCGATCAGCCCCAGCATTTT. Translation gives CASSLTGVDQPQHF.

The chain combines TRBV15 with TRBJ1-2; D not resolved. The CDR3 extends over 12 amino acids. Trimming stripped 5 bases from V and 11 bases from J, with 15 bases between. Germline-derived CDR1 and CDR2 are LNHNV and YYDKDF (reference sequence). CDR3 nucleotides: TGTGCCACCAGCGATTTGTACAATGCTTACACCTTC. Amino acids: CATSDLYNAYTF.

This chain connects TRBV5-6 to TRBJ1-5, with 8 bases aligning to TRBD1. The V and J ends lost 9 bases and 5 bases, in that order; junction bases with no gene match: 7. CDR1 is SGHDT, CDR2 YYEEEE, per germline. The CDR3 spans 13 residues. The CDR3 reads CANPGQDDQPQHF. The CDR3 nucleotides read TGTGCCAACCCGGGACAGGATGATCAGCCCCAGCATTTT.

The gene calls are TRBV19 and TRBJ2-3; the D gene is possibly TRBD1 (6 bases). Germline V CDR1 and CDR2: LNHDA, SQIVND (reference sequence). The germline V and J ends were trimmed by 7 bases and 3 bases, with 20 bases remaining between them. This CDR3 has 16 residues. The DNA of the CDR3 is TGTGCCAGTACCTCCTCGGGACAAATCGGGACAGATACGCAGTATTTT. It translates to CASTSSGQIGTDTQYF.

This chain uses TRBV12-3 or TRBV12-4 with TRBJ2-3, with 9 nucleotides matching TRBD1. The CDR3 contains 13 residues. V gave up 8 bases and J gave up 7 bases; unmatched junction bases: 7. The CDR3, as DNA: TGTGCCAGCTCGGACAGGGGATTTCATACGCAGTATTTT. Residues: CASSDRGFHTQYF.

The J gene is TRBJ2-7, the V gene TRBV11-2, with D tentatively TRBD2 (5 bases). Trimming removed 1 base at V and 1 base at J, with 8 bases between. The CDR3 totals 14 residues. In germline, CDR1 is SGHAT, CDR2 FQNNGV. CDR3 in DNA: TGTGCCAGCAGCTTAGGCGGGCTTTCCTACGAGCAGTACGTC. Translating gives CASSLGGLSYEQYV.

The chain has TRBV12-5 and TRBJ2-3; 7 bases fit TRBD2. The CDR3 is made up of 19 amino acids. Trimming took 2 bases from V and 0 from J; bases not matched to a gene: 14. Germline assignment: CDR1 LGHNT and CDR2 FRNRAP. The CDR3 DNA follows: TGTGCTAGTGGTTTGCCACCTGGGCTAGCGGAGGGGAGCACAGATACGCAGTATTTT. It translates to CASGLPPGLAEGSTDTQYF.